The 6 T cell receptor beta chains in this list originate from one sample, sequenced in a study of T cells in Graves' hyperthyroidism and ophthalmopathy. TCR beta CDR3 regions were amplified from RNA transcripts. A first-round RT-PCR of the TCR CDR3 used the HTBI primer set. TCRdb fed the multiplex PCR reads into MiXCR, producing one record per CDR3 protein. The data contain approximately 370,000 distinct CDR3 sequences, about a sixth of them singletons. Sequencing was carried out using blood. These receptors all stem from a woman aged 25-40 years with Graves' hyperthyroidism that later progressed to Graves' ophthalmopathy.

This clonotype was seen many times. CDR3 sequence (DNA): TGTGCCTGGAGTGTTGACACTGAACGGTACTTC. As protein: CAWSVDTERYF. This chain connects TRBV30 to TRBJ2-5; D not resolved. The germline V and J ends were trimmed by 0 bases and 13 bases, with 12 bases remaining between them. The CDR3 is 11 amino acids. Germline V lookup: CDR1 GTSNPN, CDR2 SVGIG (reference sequence).

The rearrangement uses TRBV4-1 and TRBJ1-2, with TRBD1 matching over 10 bases. The ends lost 2 bases at V and 5 bases at J; junction bases unmatched: 8. Germline loops: CDR1 MGHRA, CDR2 YSYEKL. The CDR3 totals 16 residues. The CDR3 region has the DNA TGCGCCAGCAGCCAAACTACTATGGGACAGGGGTATGGCTACACCTTC. Its protein product is CASSQTTMGQGYGYTF.

By proportion, this clonotype is large (0.1 to 1%). The chain joins TRBV27 to TRBJ2-5; D gene ambiguous. Trimming took off 5 bases at V and 1 base at J, with 20 bases between the two ends. Germline CDR1 and CDR2: MNHEY and SMNVEV (reference sequence). The CDR3 extends over 17 amino acids. The CDR3 sequence: CASSPLSTKTVQETQYF. The CDR3 DNA sequence: TGTGCCAGCAGTCCGCTATCTACGAAGACGGTCCAAGAGACCCAGTACTTC.

The J gene is TRBJ2-7, the V gene TRBV20-1, with 8 positions matching TRBD2. The CDR3 is made up of 16 amino acids. Germline values: CDR1 DFQATT, CDR2 SNEGSKA (reference sequence). V was clipped by 0 bases and J by 6 bases; unmatched bases: 13. This chain's CDR3 is CSARDYFRAGDGEQYF. CDR3 bases: TGCAGTGCTAGAGATTACTTCCGAGCGGGAGATGGCGAGCAGTACTTC.

This rearrangement joins TRBV29-1 to TRBJ2-1, with 8 positions matching TRBD2. Unmatched junction bases numbered 8, after V lost 1 base and J lost 0 bases. The CDR3 totals 17 residues. CDR1 and CDR2 from the germline V gene are SQVTM and ANQGSEA. For the CDR3, the DNA is TGCAGCGTTGAAGGAATAGAGCGGGAGAGCTCCTACAATGAGCAGTTCTTC. Translated, it gives CSVEGIERESSYNEQFF.

The chain combines TRBV27 with TRBJ2-7; D gene uncertain. This CDR3 is 13 amino acids long. Trimming removed 6 bases at V and 0 bases at J, with 9 bases between. Germline V gene sequence: CDR1 MNHEY, CDR2 SMNVEV (reference sequence). The CDR3 loop reads CASRLGFSYEQYF. The DNA of the CDR3 is TGTGCCAGCAGGCTAGGCTTCTCCTACGAGCAGTACTTC.